The clone carrying this TCR beta chain was seen only once. The target antigen is unknown. The data were produced by immunoSEQ multiplex PCR, yet TCRdb's version contains in-frame clones alone and is incomplete. The data show 70,000 or so clones, with around 83% seen just once and roughly 4.4% held by the top ten. This sample is part of a study of a mutant IDH1 vaccine in newly diagnosed glioma. Study summary: Treated patients had a mean age of 40.4 years and a sex split that was around 60% male and about 40% female. Study conclusions and caveats: Changes in top peripheral clonotypes did not appear linked to pseudoprogression. Vaccine-induced immune responses occurred in less than 95% of patients.

As to time point: baseline, week 1 (first vaccination visit). Treatment here: pre-vaccination baseline after standard-of-care therapy. Tumors from donors were new WHO grade 3 or 4 IDH1-mutant astrocytomas with ATRX loss. The ends lost 4 bases at V and 2 bases at J; junction bases unmatched: 10. Germline-derived CDR1 and CDR2 are SGDLS and YYNGEE. This CDR3 is built from 18 residues. This material consisted of peripheral blood mononuclear cells (PBMCs), taken from a glioma patient treated with radiotherapy, temozolomide or both. This rearrangement joins TRBV9 to TRBJ2-5, with TRBD2 matching 14 bases. The source is a woman younger than 30 with glioma. Some clones in this sample may be carry-over from other donors' samples. CDR3 protein: CASSTGLAGAWRQETQYF. DNA for the CDR3: TGTGCCAGCAGCACGGGACTAGCGGGAGCATGGAGGCAAGAGACCCAGTACTTC.